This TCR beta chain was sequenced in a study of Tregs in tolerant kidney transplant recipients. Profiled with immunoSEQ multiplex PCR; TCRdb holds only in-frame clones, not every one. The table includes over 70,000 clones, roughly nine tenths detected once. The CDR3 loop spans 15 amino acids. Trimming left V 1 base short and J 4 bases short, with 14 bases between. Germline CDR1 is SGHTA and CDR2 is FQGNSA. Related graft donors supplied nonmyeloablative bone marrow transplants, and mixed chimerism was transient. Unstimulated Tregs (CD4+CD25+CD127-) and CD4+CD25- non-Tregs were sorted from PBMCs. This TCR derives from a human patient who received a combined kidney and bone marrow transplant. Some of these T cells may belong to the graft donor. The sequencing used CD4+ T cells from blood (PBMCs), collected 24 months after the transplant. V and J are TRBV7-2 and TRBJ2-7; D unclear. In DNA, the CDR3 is TGTGCCAGCAGCTTAGATAGTCGGGTGGGTTACGAGCAGTACTTC. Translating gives CASSLDSRVGYEQYF.